Listed here are 16 T cell receptor beta chains from one sample, sequenced in a study of siplizumab effects on memory and regulatory T cells. Only in-frame clones appear in the TCRdb table, and some are missing; sequencing was by immunoSEQ multiplex PCR. Found here are roughly 120,000 clones, 92% of them singletons; the top ten hold 0.75%. Sequenced sample: Tregs sorted from blood. These receptors came from a human donor in good health.

The chain employs TRBV5-1 and TRBJ1-2, with unresolved D. The CDR3 is 14 amino acids. V was trimmed by 2 bases and J by 5 bases, leaving 13 bases between them. Germline CDR1 SGHRS, CDR2 YFSETQ. The CDR3: CASSFSPDHYGYTF. The CDR3 nucleotides read TGCGCCAGCAGCTTTTCACCGGACCATTATGGCTACACCTTC.

The chain uses TRBV5-1 and TRBJ2-3; 9 bases match TRBD2. The CDR3 has 18 amino acids. Germline V gene lookup returns CDR1 SGHRS and CDR2 YFSETQ. The V gene end was trimmed by 3 bases and the J gene end by 0 bases; junction bases not matched to a gene: 11. The CDR3 DNA is TGCGCCAGCAGCTCACCTTTTATAGCGGGAGAGAGCACAGATACGCAGTATTTT. The encoded protein is CASSSPFIAGESTDTQYF.

The chain has TRBV10-1 and TRBJ2-1; weak D call: TRBD2 (6 bases). Trimming shortened V by 0 bases and J by 4 bases, and 16 bases separated the two germline ends. This CDR3 contains 17 residues. Germline assignment: CDR1 WNHNN and CDR2 SYGVQD (reference sequence). CDR3 loop: CASSESTRWRGYNEQFF. Here the CDR3 DNA reads TGCGCCAGCAGTGAGTCGACTCGATGGCGGGGTTACAATGAGCAGTTCTTC.

This clone occurred many times. The V call is TRBV5-3, the J call TRBJ2-5, with a weak D call TRBD2 (5 bases). TRBV5-3 is classed as an ORF, of uncertain function. The CDR3 is 13 residues long. The V and J ends lost 5 bases and 2 bases respectively, with 10 bases between them. The CDR3 here is CARRDCQQETQYF. The DNA for the CDR3 is TGTGCCAGAAGGGACTGTCAACAAGAGACCCAGTACTTC.

The chain carries TRBV7-7 and TRBJ2-7, with D hard to call. V was pared by 3 bases and J by 5 bases, with 11 bases between. Germline values: CDR1 SSHAT, CDR2 FNYEAQ (reference sequence). The CDR3 totals 13 residues. CDR3 coding DNA: TGTGCCAGCAGCTTTTCTATAGAGGACGAGCAGTACTTC. Protein: CASSFSIEDEQYF.

The V and J genes are TRBV7-3 and TRBJ2-2; D call uncertain. Germline lookup yields CDR1 SGHTA and CDR2 FQGTGA. The CDR3 covers 13 residues. Trimming removed 3 bases at V and 5 bases at J, with 7 bases between. CDR3 sequence: CASSFGQTGELFF. CDR3 nucleotides: TGTGCCAGCAGCTTTGGGCAGACCGGGGAGCTGTTTTTT.

V and J are TRBV11-2 and TRBJ1-1, with 10 bases that match TRBD1. This CDR3 comprises 15 residues. Germline V gene sequence: CDR1 SGHAT, CDR2 FQNNGV. J lost 1 base, V lost 1 base, and 0 bases had no gene match. CDR3 bases: TGTGCCAGCAGCTTAGGGGACAGGGGGAACACTGAAGCTTTCTTT. Translating gives CASSLGDRGNTEAFF.

The rearrangement links TRBV2 to TRBJ2-1; D is perhaps TRBD2 (5 bases). The V gene lost 1 base and the J gene lost 1 base, with 11 bases spanning the gap. CDR3 length equals 16 residues. Germline loops: CDR1 SNHLY, CDR2 FYNNEI. The CDR3 DNA reads as TGTGCCAGCAGTGAAGGTCGACTACTTTCCTACAATGAGCAGTTCTTC. Its translation: CASSEGRLLSYNEQFF.

The chain carries TRBV2 and TRBJ2-1, with 10 positions matching TRBD2. CDR1 and CDR2 (germline): SNHLY, FYNNEI. The ends lost 4 bases at V and 6 bases at J; junction bases unmatched: 6. CDR3 length: 15 residues. The CDR3 DNA follows: TGTGCCAGCAGTGCCCAAGCGGGGGGGAGCAATGAGCAGTTCTTC. The encoded protein is CASSAQAGGSNEQFF.

The chain recombines TRBV10-1 with TRBJ2-1; 12 nucleotides agree with TRBD2. Looked up from germline, CDR1 is WNHNN and CDR2 is SYGVQD (reference sequence). This CDR3 is 17 amino acids long. The V and J ends lost 3 bases and 7 bases, in that order; junction bases with no gene match: 10. The CDR3 coding sequence is TGCGCCAGCAGTGACCACCATCGTACTAGCGGGAGGAATGAGCAGTTCTTC. Its translation: CASSDHHRTSGRNEQFF.

This clone is a singleton in its sample. The CDR3 loop is CASGLTTGRTNEKLFF. The CDR3 nucleotides are TGTGCTAGTGGTTTGACCACGGGACGGACGAATGAAAAACTGTTTTTT. V and J are TRBV12-5 and TRBJ1-4, with a tentative D call TRBD1 (5 bases). The germline CDR1 and CDR2 sequences are LGHNT and FRNRAP. The V end was cut by 2 bases, the J end by 5 bases, with 15 bases between. The CDR3 is made up of 16 amino acids. The full variable domain, rest sourced from reference TRBV12-5 and TRBJ1-4, is DARVTQTPRHKVTEMGQEVTMRCQPILGHNTVFWYRQTMMQGLELLAYFRNRAPLDDSGMPKDRFSAEMPDATLATLKIQPSEPRDSAVYFCASGLTTGRTNEKLFFGSGTQLSVL.

The rearrangement links TRBV7-9 to TRBJ1-2; D uncertain. Trimming removed 4 bases from V and 11 bases from J, with 14 bases in between. Germline V gene data show CDR1 as SEHNR and CDR2 as FQNEAQ (reference sequence). The CDR3 length is 12 residues. The CDR3 protein is CASSSDPGRYTF. CDR3 nucleotides: TGTGCCAGCAGCTCCGACCCGGGGAGGTACACCTTC.

The chain joins TRBV6-5 to TRBJ2-7; the D gene could be TRBD1 or TRBD2 (5 bases each). CDR1 is MNHEY and CDR2 is SVGAGI in the germline V gene. V lost 5 bases and J lost 4, with 15 bases in between. CDR3 length equals 14 residues. CDR3 in DNA: TGTGCCAGCAGTGTCCGGGACGGATCATACGAGCAGTACTTC. Encoded protein: CASSVRDGSYEQYF.

The chain employs TRBV18 and TRBJ1-4, with D possibly matching TRBD1 (5 bases). There are 14 residues in the CDR3. Trimming removed 3 bases at V and 7 bases at J, with 12 bases between. CDR1 and CDR2 from the germline V gene are KGHSH and LQKENI. The CDR3: CASSPSGTPEKLFF. The CDR3 nucleotides read TGTGCCAGCTCACCCTCCGGGACCCCTGAAAAACTGTTTTTT. Drawing the rest from reference TRBV18 and TRBJ1-4, the complete variable domain is NAGVMQNPRHLVRRRGQEARLRCSPMKGHSHVYWYRQLPEEGLKFMVYLQKENIIDESGMPKERFSAEFPKEGPSILRIQQVVRGDSAAYFCASSPSGTPEKLFFGSGTQLSVL.

J is TRBJ1-2 and V is TRBV18; 7 bases line up with TRBD1. Germline V gene data show CDR1 as KGHSH and CDR2 as LQKENI. With 3 bases clipped from V and 0 bases from J, the junction kept 13 bases outside the gene matches. There are 18 residues in the CDR3. CDR3 in amino acids: CASSPMGQNPRANYGYTF. CDR3 in DNA: TGTGCCAGCTCACCTATGGGACAGAACCCCAGAGCTAACTATGGCTACACCTTC.

This chain uses TRBV19 with TRBJ1-2; D not resolved. Germline V gives CDR1 LNHDA, CDR2 SQIVND (reference sequence). V was pared by 5 bases and J by 4 bases, with 8 bases between. This CDR3 has 12 residues. CDR3 in amino acids: CASSAARYGYTF. CDR3 nucleotides: TGTGCCAGTAGTGCAGCCCGCTATGGCTACACCTTC.